These T cell receptor beta chains were read from a single sample in a study of T-cell reconstitution after alpha-beta-depleted transplantation in children. One entry per CDR3 protein, called by TCRdb with MiXCR from the PCR reads. The sample holds about 130,000 distinct CDR3 sequences, 9.5% to 10% seen once. The sample here was PBMCs, mostly from graft donor cells, taken 180 days after TCRalphabeta/CD19-depleted stem cell transplant. The receptors originated from a girl under three years old who had a stem cell transplant for combined immunodeficiency, so the T cells may come from the graft donor. Each CDR3 is given with its conserved first and last residue. The order of the fields is CDR3 length, V gene, D gene, clone size, J gene, CDR3 protein, CDR3 DNA. A D gene is named only where the DNA matches it firmly. A clone size is listed for some rows: how often the clone was seen (once, few, many), or a class if it is expanded.

length: 13; V: TRBV12-3/TRBV12-4; D: NA; size: few; J: TRBJ2-7; CDR3: CASSFAITYEQYF; DNA: TGTGCCAGCAGTTTTGCCATTACCTACGAGCAGTACTTC
length: 14; V: TRBV12-3/TRBV12-4; D: NA; size: NA; J: TRBJ1-1; CDR3: CASSLTRGNTEAFF; DNA: TGTGCCAGCAGCCTGACAAGGGGGAACACTGAAGCTTTCTTT
length: 14; V: TRBV29-1; D: NA; size: NA; J: TRBJ1-3; CDR3: CSVMDSSSGNTIYF; DNA: TGCAGCGTGATGGACTCGAGCTCTGGAAACACCATATATTTT
length: 13; V: TRBV6-4; D: NA; size: NA; J: TRBJ2-3; CDR3: CASTDTSTDTQYF; DNA: TGTGCCAGCACGGACACATCCACAGATACGCAGTATTTT
length: 15; V: TRBV20-1; D: NA; size: NA; J: TRBJ2-7; CDR3: CSAGGDSQASYEQYF; DNA: TGCAGTGCTGGGGGGGACAGCCAGGCCTCCTACGAGCAGTACTTC
length: 15; V: TRBV5-1; D: TRBD1; size: few; J: TRBJ2-1; CDR3: CASSSGQGAYNEQFF; DNA: TGCGCCAGCAGCTCGGGACAGGGGGCCTACAATGAGCAGTTCTTC
length: 13; V: TRBV18; D: TRBD1; size: few; J: TRBJ1-2; CDR3: CASSGTANYGYTF; DNA: TGTGCCAGCTCAGGGACAGCCAACTATGGCTACACCTTC
length: 12; V: TRBV20-1; D: NA; size: few; J: TRBJ2-3; CDR3: CSATPTRAPQYF; DNA: TGCAGTGCTACTCCAACTAGGGCTCCGCAGTATTTT
length: 16; V: TRBV10-3; D: TRBD1; size: few; J: TRBJ1-2; CDR3: CAISETDRVPLNGYTF; DNA: TGTGCCATCAGTGAGACGGACAGGGTACCGCTTAATGGCTACACCTTC
length: 13; V: TRBV7-3; D: NA; size: NA; J: TRBJ2-5; CDR3: CASSREHQETQYF; DNA: TGTGCCAGCAGTAGGGAGCACCAAGAGACCCAGTACTTC
length: 13; V: TRBV7-2; D: TRBD1; size: NA; J: TRBJ2-5; CDR3: CASSTGQGQTQYF; DNA: TGTGCCAGCAGCACAGGACAGGGACAGACCCAGTACTTC
length: 15; V: TRBV29-1; D: TRBD2; size: many; J: TRBJ2-3; CDR3: CSVDRRGKTTDTQYF; DNA: TGCAGCGTTGACCGGCGGGGGAAGACCACAGATACGCAGTATTTT
length: 14; V: TRBV19; D: NA; size: many; J: TRBJ2-1; CDR3: CASSKAGNYNEQFF; DNA: TGTGCCAGTAGTAAAGCGGGCAACTACAATGAGCAGTTCTTC
length: 11; V: TRBV20-1; D: NA; size: NA; J: TRBJ2-3; CDR3: CSAGLTDTQYF; DNA: TGCAGTGCGGGCCTCACAGATACGCAGTATTTT
length: 12; V: TRBV7-9; D: NA; size: few; J: TRBJ2-7; CDR3: CASSFGTNEQYF; DNA: TGTGCCAGCAGCTTTGGGACGAACGAGCAGTACTTC
length: 14; V: TRBV20-1; D: NA; size: few; J: TRBJ2-5; CDR3: CSARDNGHAETQYF; DNA: TGCAGTGCTAGAGATAACGGCCATGCGGAGACCCAGTACTTC
length: 15; V: TRBV10-3; D: NA; size: NA; J: TRBJ2-7; CDR3: CAISEPRDTNYEQYF; DNA: TGTGCCATCAGTGAGCCCCGGGACACCAACTACGAGCAGTACTTC
length: 14; V: TRBV12-3/TRBV12-4; D: TRBD1; size: many; J: TRBJ1-1; CDR3: CASRRQGRDTEAFF; DNA: TGTGCCAGCAGGCGACAGGGTCGAGACACTGAAGCTTTCTTT
length: 15; V: TRBV7-2; D: NA; size: many; J: TRBJ2-7; CDR3: CASSLALGSVYEQYF; DNA: TGTGCCAGCAGCTTAGCGCTCGGGTCGGTCTACGAGCAGTACTTC
length: 12; V: TRBV5-1; D: TRBD1; size: NA; J: TRBJ1-6; CDR3: CASSDRGSPLHF; DNA: TGCGCCAGCAGCGACAGGGGATCACCCCTCCACTTT
length: 16; V: TRBV28; D: TRBD1; size: NA; J: TRBJ1-2; CDR3: CASRRAGTGTNYGYTF; DNA: TGTGCCAGCAGGCGAGCCGGGACAGGTACTAACTATGGCTACACCTTC
length: 12; V: TRBV24-1; D: NA; size: few; J: TRBJ2-2; CDR3: CATSDWDGELFF; DNA: TGTGCCACCAGTGATTGGGACGGGGAGCTGTTTTTT
length: 13; V: TRBV5-6; D: NA; size: NA; J: TRBJ2-7; CDR3: CASSLGWWYEQYF; DNA: TGTGCCAGCAGCTTGGGGTGGTGGTACGAGCAGTACTTC
length: 21; V: TRBV27; D: NA; size: few; J: TRBJ1-1; CDR3: CASSFLRPPGTWIKWDTEAFF; DNA: TGTGCCAGCAGTTTCCTCCGCCCCCCCGGGACGTGGATTAAGTGGGACACTGAAGCTTTCTTT
length: 15; V: TRBV7-8; D: TRBD1; size: few; J: TRBJ1-2; CDR3: CASSLRQGRGYGYTF; DNA: TGTGCCAGCAGCCTCCGACAGGGTAGGGGCTATGGCTACACCTTC
length: 12; V: TRBV7-9; D: NA; size: NA; J: TRBJ1-2; CDR3: CASSRAGYGYTF; DNA: TGTGCCAGCAGCAGGGCGGGCTATGGCTACACCTTC
length: 14; V: TRBV7-8; D: NA; size: few; J: TRBJ2-7; CDR3: CASSLSGFGYEQYF; DNA: TGTGCCAGCAGCCTCAGCGGGTTTGGCTACGAGCAGTACTTC
length: 12; V: TRBV15; D: NA; size: few; J: TRBJ2-5; CDR3: CATGGGVETQYF; DNA: TGTGCCACGGGTGGGGGAGTAGAGACCCAGTACTTC
length: 16; V: TRBV7-9; D: TRBD1; size: NA; J: TRBJ1-3; CDR3: CASSPWDRGFGNTIYF; DNA: TGTGCCAGCAGCCCCTGGGACAGGGGATTCGGAAACACCATATATTTT
length: 12; V: TRBV10-3; D: TRBD1; size: many; J: TRBJ1-2; CDR3: CAISPDREGYTF; DNA: TGTGCCATCAGTCCCGACAGGGAAGGCTACACCTTC
length: 13; V: TRBV10-3; D: NA; size: NA; J: TRBJ2-3; CDR3: CAITLAGTDTQYF; DNA: TGTGCCATCACCCTGGCCGGCACAGATACGCAGTATTTT
length: 13; V: TRBV5-4; D: NA; size: many; J: TRBJ1-2; CDR3: CASSRSINYGYTF; DNA: TGTGCCAGCAGCCGGAGCATTAACTATGGCTACACCTTC
length: 15; V: TRBV6-2/TRBV6-3; D: TRBD1; size: few; J: TRBJ2-7; CDR3: CASRLPGQGSYEQYF; DNA: TGTGCCAGCAGGCTTCCGGGACAGGGTAGCTACGAGCAGTACTTC
length: 14; V: TRBV12-3/TRBV12-4; D: NA; size: many; J: TRBJ1-1; CDR3: CASSLVGRVTEAFF; DNA: TGTGCCAGCAGTTTAGTCGGCAGGGTCACTGAAGCTTTCTTT
length: 17; V: TRBV9; D: TRBD2; size: NA; J: TRBJ2-1; CDR3: CASSVAAAGWTYNEQFF; DNA: TGTGCCAGCAGCGTAGCTGCAGCGGGGTGGACCTACAATGAGCAGTTCTTC
length: 15; V: TRBV11-1; D: NA; size: NA; J: TRBJ2-3; CDR3: CASSRPGQKTDTQYF; DNA: TGTGCCAGCAGCCGGCCGGGACAAAAAACAGATACGCAGTATTTT